The sequence of this TCR beta chain was determined in a study of T cells in Graves' hyperthyroidism and ophthalmopathy. Study at large: Peripheral blood samples were taken at initial diagnosis, prior to any treatment. Study-wide results and limits: Ophthalmopathy, as predicted by the model, came a median roughly 6.5 months after the prediction. By a 13 V-J model, ophthalmopathy was set apart from stable hyperthyroidism.

The investigators amplified TCR beta CDR3 regions from RNA transcripts. First-round RT-PCR with HTBI primers amplified the TCR CDR3 region. TCRdb itself ran the multiplex PCR reads through MiXCR, one entry per CDR3 protein. The repertoire has fewer than 650,000 distinct CDR3 sequences, approximately 15% of them found once; the top ten carry around 4.5%. This clonotype came up many times. Antigen: not known. Germline V gene sequence: CDR1 MGHDK, CDR2 SYGVNS. There are 14 residues in the CDR3. Trimming removed 1 base from V and 8 bases from J; junction bases left unmatched: 4. This TCR was sampled from a woman aged 40 to 50 with Graves' ophthalmopathy. The material sequenced was blood. The chain carries TRBV25-1 and TRBJ1-2, with 10 bases aligning to TRBD1. CDR3 loop: CASSELGQGKGYTF. The CDR3 region has the DNA TGTGCCAGCAGTGAATTGGGACAGGGGAAAGGCTACACCTTC.